Following are 20 T cell receptor beta chains from one sample sequenced in a study of neurological immune-mediated disorders. A single record per CDR3 protein comes from TCRdb applying MiXCR to the 5' RACE reads. The sample yields just over 50,000 distinct CDR3 sequences, around 3.4% seen once. The material sequenced was PBMCs. The receptors come from a man between 40 and 49 years old with multiple sclerosis.

This clonotype was seen repeatedly, ten times or more. The chain carries TRBV12-3 or TRBV12-4 and TRBJ1-1; 7 nucleotides align to TRBD1. The CDR3 extends over 14 amino acids. The ends lost 6 bases at V and 6 bases at J; junction bases unmatched: 10. The CDR3 coding sequence is TGTGCCAGCAGGCAGGGGGGGAGGAGCGCTGAAGCTTTCTTT. Protein: CASRQGGRSAEAFF.

This clonotype showed up many times. The gene calls are TRBV3-1 and TRBJ1-1; no firm D call. The CDR3 is 13 amino acids. CDR1 and CDR2 from the germline V gene are LGHDT and YNNKEL (reference sequence). Trimming removed 4 bases from V and 4 bases from J, with 10 bases in between. As DNA, the CDR3 is TGTGCCAGCAGCCCGCGGGGTCGCACTGAAGCTTTCTTT. This gives the protein CASSPRGRTEAFF.

The chain links TRBV20-1 to TRBJ2-1; 7 bases line up with TRBD1. The length of the CDR3 is 14 residues. The V gene end was trimmed by 5 bases and the J gene end by 15 bases; junction bases not matched to a gene: 19. The germline V gene encodes CDR1 DFQATT and CDR2 SNEGSKA (reference sequence). The CDR3 region has the DNA TGCAGTGCTCCGAACCCACAGGGGCCTCCTGCGCGGTTCTTC. Amino acid sequence: CSAPNPQGPPARFF.

This clonotype was recorded many times. The rearrangement uses TRBV20-1 and TRBJ2-7; D may match TRBD1 or TRBD2 (5 bases each). The CDR3 has 12 amino acids. The germline V gene has CDR1 DFQATT and CDR2 SNEGSKA (reference sequence). Trimming pared 0 bases from V and 7 bases from J, leaving 10 bases between. The CDR3 is CSARDRDEEQYF. The CDR3 DNA reads as TGCAGTGCTAGAGATCGGGACGAGGAGCAGTACTTC.

This clonotype was seen ten or more times. The gene calls are TRBV27 and TRBJ2-6, with unresolved D. The CDR3 runs 18 residues. The germline V gene encodes CDR1 MNHEY and CDR2 SMNVEV (reference sequence). V was clipped by 3 bases and J by 3 bases, with 18 bases between them. CDR3 region: CASSLSSALYDGANVLTF. The CDR3 nucleotides read TGTGCCAGCAGTTTGAGTTCGGCCCTCTACGATGGGGCCAACGTCCTGACTTTC. Full variable domain (rest looked up from reference TRBV27 and TRBJ2-6): EAQVTQNPRYLITVTGKKLTVTCSQNMNHEYMSWYRQDPGLGLRQIYYSMNVEVTDKGDVPEGYKVSRKEKRNFPLILESPSPNQTSLYFCASSLSSALYDGANVLTFGAGSRLTVL.

This clonotype was seen ten or more times. The rearrangement links TRBV20-1 to TRBJ1-1; no reliable D call. Trimming took 3 bases from V and 0 from J, leaving 14 bases between them. CDR1 is DFQATT, CDR2 SNEGSKA, per germline (reference sequence). CDR3 length equals 15 residues. CDR3 sequence reads: CSARVEGSMNTEAFF. Here the CDR3 DNA reads TGCAGTGCTAGGGTAGAGGGCAGTATGAACACTGAAGCTTTCTTT.

This clonotype has a count of ten or more. The chain joins TRBV25-1 to TRBJ2-5; D uncertain. Trimming stripped 6 bases from V and 1 base from J, with 15 bases between. From germline, CDR1 is MGHDK and CDR2 SYGVNS. This CDR3 comprises 15 residues. CDR3 nucleotides: TGTGCCAGCAGCTTAGGACGGAAGACCCAAGAGACCCAGTACTTC. This translates into CASSLGRKTQETQYF.

At least ten counts were recorded for this clonotype. The chain uses TRBV12-3 or TRBV12-4 and TRBJ1-5; D ambiguous. V gave up 2 bases and J gave up 1 base, with 3 bases separating them. The CDR3 contains 13 residues. The CDR3 reads CASSLTSNQPQHF. The CDR3 DNA is TGTGCCAGCAGTTTAACGAGCAATCAGCCCCAGCATTTT.

This clonotype was picked up many times. The chain links TRBV10-3 to TRBJ2-2, with 10 bases that match TRBD1. In germline, CDR1 is ENHRY, CDR2 SYGVKD. J gave up 3 bases and V 4 bases, and 2 bases lay outside the gene matches. This CDR3 region has 15 residues. The CDR3 region is CAISAGTGDTGELFF. The CDR3 DNA reads as TGTGCCATCAGTGCGGGGACAGGGGACACCGGGGAGCTGTTTTTT.

Turning to this clonotype: This may come from a read error, since a much larger clone is one base off. The V call is TRBV3-1, the J call TRBJ2-7; 7 bases line up with TRBD1. CDR3 length equals 13 residues. CDR1 is LGHDT, CDR2 YNNKEL, per germline (reference sequence). This CDR3 is CANSRQGKYEQYF. The CDR3 DNA reads as TGTGCCAACAGCCGACAGGGAAAGTACGAGCAGTACTTC.

By share, this clonotype counts as medium-sized (0.01 to 0.1%). The chain recombines TRBV12-3 or TRBV12-4 with TRBJ2-1; 8 bases match TRBD1. V trimming: 5 bases; J trimming: 6 bases; junction bases outside the gene matches: 6. This CDR3 region has 14 residues. In DNA, the CDR3 is TGTGCCAGCAGTGGACAGGGAAATTTCAATGAGCAGTTCTTC. It codes for CASSGQGNFNEQFF.

This clonotype was picked up many times. CDR3 residues: CASSPRDSTDTQYF. CDR3 DNA sequence: TGTGCCAGCAGCCCCCGGGACAGCACAGATACGCAGTATTTT. This chain joins TRBV9 and TRBJ2-3; D might be TRBD1 or TRBD2, each matching 5 bases. This CDR3 is built from 14 residues. Trimming cost V 4 bases and J 0 bases, with 9 bases left between them. CDR1 is SGDLS, CDR2 YYNGEE, per germline.

This clonotype was counted between two and nine times. The J gene is TRBJ1-4, the V gene TRBV4-1, with TRBD1 as a possible D gene (5 bases). Germline CDR1 is MGHRA and CDR2 is YSYEKL. This CDR3 spans 15 amino acids. Trimming removed 5 bases from V and 6 bases from J, with 16 bases in between. The CDR3 here is CASSKPRERDEKLFF. Here the CDR3 DNA reads TGCGCCAGCAGCAAACCCAGGGAGAGAGATGAAAAACTGTTTTTT.

This clonotype has at least ten counts. V gene TRBV6-2 or TRBV6-3 combines with J gene TRBJ2-2; TRBD2 agrees at 9 bases. The CDR3 contains 17 residues. After removal of 0 bases from V and 5 bases from J, the junction contained 7 bases not matched to a gene. Germline V gene lookup returns CDR1 MNHEY and CDR2 SVGEGT. The CDR3 DNA sequence: TGTGCCAGCAGTTACTCCCGGCGGGGGGGAAAAACCGGGGAGCTGTTTTTT. It is translated as CASSYSRRGGKTGELFF.

This clonotype appeared many times. The chain carries TRBV6-8 and TRBJ2-2; 10 bases are shared with TRBD1. The CDR3 is made up of 17 amino acids. The germline gives CDR1 MNHGY, CDR2 SAAAGT. Unmatched junction bases numbered 8, after V lost 5 bases and J lost 2 bases. The CDR3 spells CASSVGRQGANTGELFF. The CDR3 nucleotides read TGTGCCAGCAGTGTAGGCCGACAGGGGGCAAACACCGGGGAGCTGTTTTTT.

The chain recombines TRBV3-1 with TRBJ2-5; D possibly corresponds to TRBD1 (6 bases). CDR1 LGHDT and CDR2 YNNKEL come from the germline V gene (reference sequence). The ends were cut back, 6 bases at V and 5 bases at J, with 19 bases in the middle. This CDR3 has 15 amino acids. The CDR3 nucleotides read TGTGCCAGCAGAAACGCAGGGGTTGTGTTGGAGACCCAGTACTTC. Amino acids: CASRNAGVVLETQYF.

This clonotype was counted ten times or more. The CDR3 nucleotides are TGTGCCAGCAGTTTAGTGCACCGCCCCAACGAGCAGTACTTC. This translates into CASSLVHRPNEQYF. This chain joins TRBV12-3 or TRBV12-4 and TRBJ2-7; D ambiguous. V was clipped by 1 base and J by 5 bases, with 12 bases between them. The CDR3 has 14 amino acids.

This clonotype was detected many times. The genes are TRBV5-6 and TRBJ2-5; D may be TRBD1 (5 bases). V was cut by 4 bases and J by 2 bases, with 15 bases left in between. CDR3 length equals 15 residues. The germline V gene encodes CDR1 SGHDT and CDR2 YYEEEE. CDR3 sequence reads: CASSAQGLGQETQYF. The CDR3 DNA is TGTGCCAGCAGCGCTCAGGGTTTGGGTCAAGAGACCCAGTACTTC.

This clonotype has a count of ten or more. The chain links TRBV20-1 to TRBJ1-5; D uncertain. The V gene lost 3 bases and the J gene lost 0 bases, with 9 bases spanning the gap. Germline-derived CDR1 and CDR2 are DFQATT and SNEGSKA (reference sequence). The length of the CDR3 is 14 residues. The CDR3 sequence is CSARVGNSNQPQHF. CDR3 bases: TGCAGTGCTAGGGTGGGGAATAGCAATCAGCCCCAGCATTTT.

This clonotype showed up many times. The chain is built from TRBV6-5 and TRBJ1-1, with D possibly matching TRBD1 (6 bases). This CDR3 contains 17 residues. Germline V gene lookup returns CDR1 MNHEY and CDR2 SVGAGI. Trimming removed 6 bases from V and 0 bases from J, with 20 bases in between. The CDR3 sequence: CASRYTGKWRMNTEAFF. The DNA for the CDR3 is TGTGCCAGCAGGTATACAGGGAAGTGGAGGATGAACACTGAAGCTTTCTTT.